This T cell receptor beta chain stems from a study of response to subunit inactivated influenza vaccine. Study-wide findings and caveats: That few new T cells are recruited by each seasonal influenza vaccination was the authors' suggestion.

CDR3 length: 13 residues. The germline gives CDR1 KGHDR, CDR2 SFDVKD. Deletions cut 3 bases from V and 10 bases from J, with 12 bases between. Via MiXCR, TCRdb re-called the RT-PCR reads, giving one row per CDR3 protein. The table shows around 200,000 distinct CDR3 sequences, with around 9% occurring only once. With respect to this clonotype: Its target is not known.

This material consisted of non-naive T cells sorted from PBMCs, taken on the day of vaccination. The chain carries TRBV24-1 and TRBJ2-1; D is ambiguous. This sequence was found in a man aged 45-65 years who received an inactivated influenza vaccine. CDR3 sequence: CATSDPSISEQFF. CDR3 sequence (DNA): TGTGCCACCAGTGATCCCTCAATAAGCGAGCAGTTCTTC.